A selection of T cell receptor beta chains follows, all from one sample in a study of blood T cell repertoires in COVID-19. Assay used: immunoSEQ multiplex PCR; TCRdb lists only in-frame clones, some missing. The data show 120,000 or so clones, about four fifths seen once. Source material: peripheral blood. The receptors originated from a man between 60 and 70 years old with acute or convalescent COVID-19. The CDR3 runs from the conserved cysteine through the conserved F or W. Each record gives: CDR3 DNA, CDR3 protein, clone size, V gene, J gene, D gene. A D gene is named only where the DNA matches it firmly. The size of a clone is reported for some rows only, either as once, few or many, or as a class for expanded clones.

cdr3_nt: TGTGCCAGCAGTTTCTCCTTATCCGGCGGTTTCTTT; cdr3_aa: CASSFSLSGGFF; clone_size: -; v_call: TRBV28; j_call: TRBJ1-1; d_call: -
cdr3_nt: TGTGCCAGCTCACCTCCGGGACAGGGGGCACGACAGCCCCAGCATTTT; cdr3_aa: CASSPPGQGARQPQHF; clone_size: -; v_call: TRBV18; j_call: TRBJ1-5; d_call: TRBD1
cdr3_nt: TGTGCCAGCAGCTTAGGGACAGGGAACACTGAAGCTTTCTTT; cdr3_aa: CASSLGTGNTEAFF; clone_size: -; v_call: TRBV7-9; j_call: TRBJ1-1; d_call: TRBD1
cdr3_nt: TGTGCCAGCAGCTACATTCGGGGACAGGGGAGGACTGAAGCTTTCTTT; cdr3_aa: CASSYIRGQGRTEAFF; clone_size: -; v_call: TRBV14; j_call: TRBJ1-1; d_call: TRBD1
cdr3_nt: TGCGCCAGCTCACATTCAGCGGGAGAAGAGACCCAGTACTTC; cdr3_aa: CASSHSAGEETQYF; clone_size: -; v_call: TRBV5-1; j_call: TRBJ2-5; d_call: TRBD2
cdr3_nt: TGTGCCAGCAAGACGGGGGGGGCCAACGTCCTGACTTTC; cdr3_aa: CASKTGGANVLTF; clone_size: -; v_call: TRBV19; j_call: TRBJ2-6; d_call: -
cdr3_nt: TGTGCCAGTGGACAGGGAAACTATGGCTACACCTTC; cdr3_aa: CASGQGNYGYTF; clone_size: few; v_call: TRBV19; j_call: TRBJ1-2; d_call: TRBD1
cdr3_nt: TGTGCCACCAGCAGAGCGGGTCCGGGACAGGGTATTACAGATACGCAGTATTTT; cdr3_aa: CATSRAGPGQGITDTQYF; clone_size: -; v_call: TRBV15; j_call: TRBJ2-3; d_call: TRBD1
cdr3_nt: TGTGCCAGCACCTCGGGACAGAATGAGCCGCCCAACACCGGGGAGCTGTTTTTT; cdr3_aa: CASTSGQNEPPNTGELFF; clone_size: -; v_call: TRBV27; j_call: TRBJ2-2; d_call: TRBD1
cdr3_nt: TGTGCCATCAGCAAACAGGGGTTAGCCACCGGGGAGCTGTTTTTT; cdr3_aa: CAISKQGLATGELFF; clone_size: -; v_call: TRBV10-3; j_call: TRBJ2-2; d_call: TRBD1
cdr3_nt: TGCGCCAGCAGCTTGGTGCAGGGGGTCCTGAAGACCCAGTACTTC; cdr3_aa: CASSLVQGVLKTQYF; clone_size: few; v_call: TRBV5-1; j_call: TRBJ2-5; d_call: TRBD1
cdr3_nt: TGTGCCAGCAGCTCTAGCCCCCAGGTTGTAGATACGCAGTATTTT; cdr3_aa: CASSSSPQVVDTQYF; clone_size: -; v_call: TRBV11-2; j_call: TRBJ2-3; d_call: -
cdr3_nt: TGCGCCAGCAGCAAGGGACAGCTACTAACCGGGGAGCTGTTTTTT; cdr3_aa: CASSKGQLLTGELFF; clone_size: few; v_call: TRBV5-1; j_call: TRBJ2-2; d_call: TRBD1
cdr3_nt: TGTGCCACTGCCGCCGGGACAGGGAGTTCTGGAAACACCATATATTTT; cdr3_aa: CATAAGTGSSGNTIYF; clone_size: -; v_call: TRBV19; j_call: TRBJ1-3; d_call: TRBD1
cdr3_nt: TGTGCCAGCAGCCCAAGAAGGGGTACTGGAAACACCATATATTTT; cdr3_aa: CASSPRRGTGNTIYF; clone_size: -; v_call: TRBV9; j_call: TRBJ1-3; d_call: -
cdr3_nt: TGTGCCAGCAGCCCCGGACAGTATCGCGGCTACACCTTC; cdr3_aa: CASSPGQYRGYTF; clone_size: few; v_call: TRBV6-6; j_call: TRBJ1-2; d_call: -
cdr3_nt: TGTGCCAGCAGTTTTATTGGGACTAGCGTCCCGAAACCCTACAATGAGCAGTTCTTC; cdr3_aa: CASSFIGTSVPKPYNEQFF; clone_size: -; v_call: TRBV28; j_call: TRBJ2-1; d_call: TRBD2
cdr3_nt: TGTGCCAGTAGTATACCCACTAGCGGTCTGAGCTCCTACAATGAGCAGTTCTTC; cdr3_aa: CASSIPTSGLSSYNEQFF; clone_size: -; v_call: TRBV19; j_call: TRBJ2-1; d_call: TRBD2
cdr3_nt: TGTGCCAGCAGCCAAGATGGCCGGGGCGGGGAGCTGTTTTTT; cdr3_aa: CASSQDGRGGELFF; clone_size: -; v_call: TRBV14; j_call: TRBJ2-2; d_call: -
cdr3_nt: TGTGCCAGCAGCCTCCGGGACACAAACTATGGCTACACCTTC; cdr3_aa: CASSLRDTNYGYTF; clone_size: few; v_call: TRBV7-8; j_call: TRBJ1-2; d_call: -
cdr3_nt: TGTGCCAGCAGCGCAACCGGGACAGACTATGGCTACACCTTC; cdr3_aa: CASSATGTDYGYTF; clone_size: -; v_call: TRBV5-5; j_call: TRBJ1-2; d_call: TRBD1
cdr3_nt: TGTGCCAGCAGTTTCATAAATGGGCAGGGTGCCTCAAGCTCCTACAATGAGCAGTTCTTC; cdr3_aa: CASSFINGQGASSSYNEQFF; clone_size: -; v_call: TRBV28; j_call: TRBJ2-1; d_call: -
cdr3_nt: TGTGCCAGCAGTGAACCTAGCGGGAGGGCCGATATCTACGAGCAGTACTTC; cdr3_aa: CASSEPSGRADIYEQYF; clone_size: -; v_call: TRBV2; j_call: TRBJ2-7; d_call: TRBD2
cdr3_nt: TGTGCCAGCTCACCCCTAGCGGGATTGGGCGAGCAGTACTTC; cdr3_aa: CASSPLAGLGEQYF; clone_size: -; v_call: TRBV18; j_call: TRBJ2-7; d_call: TRBD2
cdr3_nt: TGTGCCAGCAGTCGGACAGGGGGGAACTATGGCTACACCTTC; cdr3_aa: CASSRTGGNYGYTF; clone_size: few; v_call: TRBV28; j_call: TRBJ1-2; d_call: TRBD1
cdr3_nt: TGTGCCAGCACCGTGGGCCTAACCATAAGCACAGATACGCAGTATTTT; cdr3_aa: CASTVGLTISTDTQYF; clone_size: once; v_call: TRBV7-2; j_call: TRBJ2-3; d_call: -
cdr3_nt: TGTGCCATCAGTGAGTCCCAGGGGGCGCAATACGAGCAGTACTTC; cdr3_aa: CAISESQGAQYEQYF; clone_size: -; v_call: TRBV10-3; j_call: TRBJ2-7; d_call: TRBD1
cdr3_nt: TGTGCCAGCAGTAGGGACAGGTTCTATGGCTACACCTTC; cdr3_aa: CASSRDRFYGYTF; clone_size: -; v_call: TRBV27; j_call: TRBJ1-2; d_call: TRBD1
cdr3_nt: TGTGCTAGTGGTTCAGACAGGGGGCCTGGAAACACCATATATTTT; cdr3_aa: CASGSDRGPGNTIYF; clone_size: -; v_call: TRBV12-5; j_call: TRBJ1-3; d_call: TRBD1
cdr3_nt: TGTGCCAGCAGCCCGGACAGTTACGAGCAGTACTTC; cdr3_aa: CASSPDSYEQYF; clone_size: -; v_call: TRBV11-2; j_call: TRBJ2-7; d_call: -
cdr3_nt: TGTGCCAGCAGCGTAGCGCACTGGGAGACCCAGTACTTC; cdr3_aa: CASSVAHWETQYF; clone_size: -; v_call: TRBV9; j_call: TRBJ2-5; d_call: -
cdr3_nt: TGTGCCAGCATCGGGACAGCGACCCATAATTCACCCCTCCACTTT; cdr3_aa: CASIGTATHNSPLHF; clone_size: -; v_call: TRBV21-1; j_call: TRBJ1-6; d_call: -